This TCR beta chain comes out of a study of T cell responses to AZD1222 COVID-19 vaccine. Whole-study findings and limits: A mostly white British donor set with more females was recruited, and clonal diversity was possibly underestimated.

In regard to this clone: The antigen remains unidentified.

Profiled with immunoSEQ multiplex PCR; TCRdb holds only in-frame clones, not every one. This table has 130,000 to 150,000 clones, roughly 88% appearing once. CDR1 is SNHLY, CDR2 FYNNEI, per germline. This CDR3 is built from 14 residues. The ends were cut back, 5 bases at V and 0 bases at J, with 5 bases in the middle. The TCR sequence derives from an adult who received the MenACWY meningococcal vaccine as a control. The material was peripheral blood, obtained 28 days after the second dose of the MenACWY control vaccine. The chain couples TRBV2 to TRBJ2-6; D is uncertain. CDR3 coding DNA: TGTGCCAGCAGTTCGGGCTCTGGGGCCAACGTCCTGACTTTC. Translating it yields CASSSGSGANVLTF.